This T cell receptor (beta chain) was retrieved from a study of blood T cell repertoires in COVID-19. Study-wide context: PBMCs, B-cell-depleted T cells, or T cells were the source of the cDNA or gDNA that made up the material.

Recruits, aged about 18 to 100 years, lived in about two dozen US areas. Original methodology: Reference gene primer amplification gave nucleated cell count estimates. Profiled with immunoSEQ multiplex PCR; TCRdb holds only in-frame clones, not every one. V, J and clone size reflect that table, while D and trimming were determined from the DNA. This table holds fewer than 250,000 clones, 83% found once. The ends were cut back, 4 bases at V and 1 base at J, with 11 bases in the middle. The CDR3 covers 15 residues. The germline CDR1 and CDR2 sequences are LNHDA and SQIVND (reference sequence). Sequencing was carried out using PBMCs or T cells enriched from blood (not recorded which). The chain employs TRBV19 and TRBJ1-5, with a weak D call TRBD1 (5 bases). The source is a woman aged 40 to 50 who had been exposed to COVID-19. The CDR3 DNA sequence: TGTGCCAGTAGTACCCCCCCAGGGAGCAATCAGCCCCAGCATTTT. This encodes CASSTPPGSNQPQHF.